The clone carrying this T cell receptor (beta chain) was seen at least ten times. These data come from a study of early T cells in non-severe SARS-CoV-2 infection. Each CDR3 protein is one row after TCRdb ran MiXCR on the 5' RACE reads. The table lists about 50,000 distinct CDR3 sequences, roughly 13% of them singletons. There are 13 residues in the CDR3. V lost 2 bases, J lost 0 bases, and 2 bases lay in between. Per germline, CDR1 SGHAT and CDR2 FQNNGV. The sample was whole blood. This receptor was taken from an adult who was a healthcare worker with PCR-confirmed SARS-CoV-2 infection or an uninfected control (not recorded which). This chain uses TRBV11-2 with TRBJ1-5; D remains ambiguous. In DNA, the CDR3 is TGTGCCAGCAGCTTAACTAGCAATCAGCCCCAGCATTTT. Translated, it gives CASSLTSNQPQHF.